The rows below give T cell receptor beta chains drawn from one sample of a study of identical twins. TCRdb redid the calling of the 5' RACE reads with MiXCR, one entry per CDR3 protein. Here the sample spans 410,000 or so distinct CDR3 sequences, roughly 18% being singletons. The specimen sequenced was naive T cells sorted from blood. Source of these receptors: a man in his fifties in good health. The CDR3 runs from the conserved cysteine through the conserved F or W. Each record gives: D gene, V gene, J gene, clone size, CDR3 protein, CDR3 DNA. The D gene is left open where the match is weak. Clone size is shown for a subset of rows, as once, few, many or a class of expanded clone.

-	TRBV10-3	TRBJ2-3	-	CAISEGGRTDTQYF	TGTGCCATCAGTGAAGGGGGGAGGACAGATACGCAGTATTTT
-	TRBV19	TRBJ2-1	many	CASRLDLYNEQFF	TGTGCCAGTAGACTAGACCTTTACAATGAGCAGTTCTTC
-	TRBV5-1	TRBJ1-1	-	CASSDHREAFF	TGCGCCAGCTCTGACCACAGGGAGGCTTTCTTT
-	TRBV5-1	TRBJ2-2	few	CASSQQSNTGELFF	TGCGCCAGCAGCCAACAATCGAACACCGGGGAGCTGTTTTTT
TRBD1	TRBV7-9	TRBJ2-3	-	CASSLRATGFADTQYF	TGTGCCAGCAGCTTAAGGGCGACAGGGTTCGCAGATACGCAGTATTTT
TRBD2	TRBV14	TRBJ2-3	few	CASSLSGSQDTQYF	TGTGCCAGCAGCCTCAGCGGGAGTCAGGATACGCAGTATTTT
-	TRBV5-1	TRBJ2-1	-	CASSLGGQPYNEQFF	TGCGCCAGCAGCTTGGGTGGACAGCCGTACAATGAGCAGTTCTTC
TRBD2	TRBV11-2	TRBJ2-1	-	CASSPVAGGGEQFF	TGTGCCAGCAGCCCGGTAGCGGGAGGGGGGGAGCAGTTCTTC
-	TRBV5-6	TRBJ2-7	many	CASSLERGSFSGYF	TGTGCCAGCAGCTTGGAGAGAGGCAGTTTCAGTGGGTACTTC
TRBD2	TRBV20-1	TRBJ2-3	many	CSARDSLAGPSTDTQYF	TGCAGTGCTAGAGATTCCCTAGCGGGGCCTAGCACAGATACGCAGTATTTT
-	TRBV29-1	TRBJ2-4	-	CSVGGRAKNIQYF	TGCAGCGTTGGTGGGCGAGCCAAAAACATTCAGTACTTC
TRBD2	TRBV9	TRBJ2-7	-	CASSPRTSGLFYEQYF	TGTGCCAGCAGCCCCCGGACTAGCGGTCTCTTCTACGAGCAGTACTTC
TRBD1	TRBV4-2	TRBJ2-7	-	CASSQARDRGYEQYF	TGTGCCAGCAGCCAAGCTAGGGACAGGGGCTACGAGCAGTACTTC
-	TRBV12-3/TRBV12-4	TRBJ2-5	many	CASAGTTEETQYF	TGTGCCAGCGCCGGGACAACCGAAGAGACCCAGTACTTC
-	TRBV7-2	TRBJ2-3	many	CASSLAVVGTDTQYF	TGTGCCAGCAGCTTAGCAGTCGTAGGCACAGATACGCAGTATTTT
-	TRBV25-1	TRBJ2-2	few	CASRATRDLVGELFF	TGTGCCAGCAGGGCGACCAGGGATTTGGTCGGGGAGCTGTTTTTT
TRBD1	TRBV4-1	TRBJ1-1	-	CASSQDRDRGRNTEAFF	TGCGCCAGCAGCCAAGACAGGGACAGGGGTCGGAACACTGAAGCTTTCTTT
-	TRBV6-2/TRBV6-3	TRBJ2-6	many	CASSYSRVGANVLTF	TGTGCCAGCAGTTACTCGAGGGTTGGGGCCAACGTCCTGACTTTC
-	TRBV20-1	TRBJ2-1	few	CSAGWDSRNEQFF	TGCAGTGCTGGCTGGGACTCACGGAATGAGCAGTTCTTC
-	TRBV25-1	TRBJ2-1	-	CASSATAGRSEQFF	TGTGCCAGCAGTGCGACCGCGGGACGCAGTGAGCAGTTCTTC
-	TRBV27	TRBJ2-1	-	CASSSQYDEQFF	TGTGCCAGCAGCTCGCAGTACGATGAGCAGTTCTTC
-	TRBV12-3/TRBV12-4	TRBJ2-2	few	CASSRGLSTGELFF	TGTGCCAGCAGTCGGGGACTCAGCACCGGGGAGCTGTTTTTT
-	TRBV28	TRBJ2-7	-	CASSRGVGEQYF	TGTGCCAGCAGTCGAGGGGTAGGCGAGCAGTACTTC
-	TRBV12-3/TRBV12-4	TRBJ2-7	-	CASSFSGVEQYF	TGTGCCAGCAGTTTCTCTGGGGTCGAGCAGTACTTC
TRBD1	TRBV20-1	TRBJ1-2	many	CSAPGQGALIYGYTF	TGCAGTGCACCGGGACAGGGGGCGCTGATCTATGGCTACACCTTC
TRBD1	TRBV20-1	TRBJ1-6	many	CSARKTGANNSPLHF	TGCAGTGCTAGGAAGACAGGGGCAAATAATTCACCCCTCCACTTT
-	TRBV6-2/TRBV6-3	TRBJ1-1	few	CASSVQGRPEAFF	TGTGCCAGCAGTGTACAGGGCAGGCCTGAAGCTTTCTTT
-	TRBV20-1	TRBJ1-2	-	CSARVSGGNYGYTF	TGCAGTGCTAGAGTCTCGGGAGGGAACTATGGCTACACCTTC
-	TRBV5-5	TRBJ2-7	-	CASSLRAAGRNEQYF	TGTGCCAGCAGTCTAAGGGCGGCGGGACGGAACGAGCAGTACTTC
-	TRBV2	TRBJ2-7	many	CASSEGSGYEQYF	TGTGCCAGCAGTGAAGGGAGCGGGTACGAGCAGTACTTC
-	TRBV5-1	TRBJ2-3	-	CASSLTPPYDTQYF	TGCGCCAGCAGCCTCACGCCCCCATATGATACGCAGTATTTT
TRBD1	TRBV6-1	TRBJ2-7	-	CASSPAQGAYEQYF	TGTGCCAGCAGCCCGGCACAGGGGGCCTACGAGCAGTACTTC
-	TRBV5-6	TRBJ2-3	-	CASSLDRVGDTQYF	TGTGCCAGCAGCTTGGACAGGGTTGGAGATACGCAGTATTTT
TRBD1	TRBV28	TRBJ2-7	-	CASRTGGFLNRQYF	TGTGCCAGCAGGACAGGGGGCTTCTTGAATCGGCAGTACTTC
TRBD1	TRBV5-1	TRBJ2-5	many	CASSRGQGGATQYF	TGCGCCAGCAGCAGGGGACAGGGAGGAGCGACCCAGTACTTC
TRBD1	TRBV10-3	TRBJ2-7	many	CAIRQGAIDEQYF	TGTGCCATCAGACAGGGGGCTATCGACGAGCAGTACTTC
-	TRBV11-2	TRBJ2-4	-	CASSPSPLLAKNIQYF	TGTGCCAGCAGCCCATCCCCCTTACTAGCCAAAAACATTCAGTACTTC
-	TRBV29-1	TRBJ2-1	-	CSVRQVRQFF	TGCAGCGTTCGGCAGGTTCGGCAGTTCTTC
TRBD1	TRBV12-3/TRBV12-4	TRBJ1-5	few	CASRHRGNSNQPQHF	TGTGCCAGCAGACACAGGGGCAATAGCAATCAGCCCCAGCATTTT
-	TRBV5-4	TRBJ2-1	-	CASSPGWVLSSYNEQFF	TGTGCCAGCAGCCCTGGGTGGGTTCTGAGCTCCTACAATGAGCAGTTCTTC
-	TRBV4-3	TRBJ1-4	-	CASSQGTANGKEKLFF	TGCGCCAGCAGCCAAGGGACAGCGAACGGCAAGGAAAAACTGTTTTTT
-	TRBV6-1	TRBJ2-1	-	CASSPSAPVGGEQFF	TGTGCCAGCAGTCCATCGGCCCCGGTGGGGGGTGAGCAGTTCTTC
-	TRBV5-1	TRBJ2-3	-	CASRRTGRLNTQYF	TGCGCCAGCAGACGGACGGGAAGACTTAATACGCAGTATTTT
-	TRBV29-1	TRBJ1-2	many	CSVYQTDRKYGYTF	TGCAGCGTTTATCAAACCGACAGGAAATATGGCTACACCTTC
TRBD1	TRBV6-1	TRBJ1-2	-	CASSGYRGLDYGYTF	TGTGCCAGCAGTGGGTACAGGGGGCTTGACTATGGCTACACCTTC
-	TRBV27	TRBJ1-5	many	CASSLSRGARQPQHF	TGTGCCAGCAGTTTATCGAGGGGGGCACGGCAGCCCCAGCATTTT
TRBD2	TRBV7-9	TRBJ2-1	-	CASSSALAGRSNEQFF	TGTGCCAGCAGCTCAGCTCTAGCGGGCAGATCCAATGAGCAGTTCTTC
TRBD2	TRBV7-9	TRBJ2-7	many	CASSPFGGEYEQYF	TGTGCCAGCAGCCCCTTTGGGGGGGAATACGAGCAGTACTTC
TRBD1	TRBV29-1	TRBJ2-7	few	CSVGDRNHYEQYF	TGCAGCGTGGGGGACAGGAACCACTACGAGCAGTACTTC
-	TRBV6-5	TRBJ2-3	few	CASSYSTTGDTQYF	TGTGCCAGCAGTTACAGTACCACCGGGGATACGCAGTATTTT
-	TRBV4-3	TRBJ1-1	-	CASSQDLYAQAFF	TGCGCCAGCAGCCAAGATCTGTACGCCCAAGCTTTCTTT
-	TRBV5-1	TRBJ2-7	few	CASSLGRGNDYEQYF	TGCGCCAGCAGCTTGGGGCGGGGAAACGACTACGAGCAGTACTTC
TRBD2	TRBV9	TRBJ2-7	few	CASSTGLAGVRAGEQYF	TGTGCCAGCAGCACCGGACTAGCGGGAGTCCGGGCGGGCGAGCAGTACTTC
TRBD2	TRBV5-1	TRBJ2-3	-	CASSTEPSGGEHTQYF	TGCGCCAGCAGCACCGAACCTAGCGGGGGAGAGCATACGCAGTATTTT
TRBD1	TRBV27	TRBJ1-2	few	CASSLSRGRGGNYGYTF	TGTGCCAGCAGTTTATCGAGGGGGCGCGGAGGAAACTATGGCTACACCTTC
-	TRBV7-9	TRBJ2-3	few	CASPEPEGDTQYF	TGTGCCAGCCCGGAGCCAGAAGGTGATACGCAGTATTTT
TRBD1	TRBV7-8	TRBJ2-7	many	CASSPGQRYEQYF	TGTGCCAGCAGCCCGGGACAGAGATACGAGCAGTACTTC